The 3 T cell receptor beta chains given below trace back to one sample, sequenced in a study of cytomegalovirus exposure and HLA in healthy donors. Clones were read by immunoSEQ multiplex PCR, and TCRdb kept only the in-frame ones, dropping some. Among about 170,000 clones listed, around nine tenths were seen once. Specimen: PBMCs. The receptor source for this set is a young man in good health and CMV-seropositive.

The chain employs TRBV6-5 and TRBJ1-1; no clear D. The CDR3 spans 14 residues. Between the trimmed V and J ends, which lost 0 bases and 1 base, there was a span of 6 bases. CDR1 MNHEY and CDR2 SVGAGI come from the germline V gene. The chain's CDR3 is CASSYSHRNTEAFF. CDR3 nucleotides: TGTGCCAGCAGTTACTCGCACAGGAACACTGAAGCTTTCTTT.

The V gene is TRBV6-6, the J gene TRBJ1-4, with D maybe TRBD1 (6 bases). Germline loops: CDR1 MNHNY, CDR2 SVGAGI (reference sequence). V was cut by 1 base and J by 5 bases, with 14 bases left in between. This CDR3 contains 16 residues. CDR3: CASSYYHQGLNEKLFF. The CDR3 bases are TGTGCCAGCAGTTACTACCATCAGGGGCTGAATGAAAAACTGTTTTTT.

The J gene is TRBJ1-2, the V gene TRBV29-1; 10 positions agree with TRBD1. Germline CDR1 is SQVTM and CDR2 is ANQGSEA. The CDR3 has 17 amino acids. J lost 4 bases, V lost 2 bases, and 13 bases had no gene match. CDR3 amino acids: CSVETPDRGRTRYGYTF. For the CDR3, the DNA is TGCAGCGTTGAAACCCCCGACAGGGGGCGAACCCGCTATGGCTACACCTTC.